Following are 21 T cell receptor beta chains from one sample sequenced in a study of blood T cell repertoires in COVID-19. Libraries were prepared by immunoSEQ multiplex PCR; TCRdb keeps only in-frame clonotypes and omits some of them. In the table there are roughly 81,000 clones, roughly four fifths of which are singletons. Sample: peripheral blood. These TCRs come from an older woman with acute or convalescent COVID-19.

J is TRBJ1-2 and V is TRBV4-2, with no clear D. V lost 4 bases and J 4 bases, leaving 13 bases between the germline ends. CDR1 is LGHNA and CDR2 is YNFKEQ in the germline V gene. The CDR3 is 14 amino acids. The CDR3 sequence is CASSPSADSYGYTF. As DNA, the CDR3 is TGTGCCAGCAGCCCCTCGGCGGACTCCTATGGCTACACCTTC.

This chain connects TRBV11-2 to TRBJ1-6; D is ambiguous. Between the trimmed V and J ends, which lost 7 bases and 0 bases, there was a span of 7 bases. Germline V gives CDR1 SGHAT, CDR2 FQNNGV. CDR3 length: 14 residues. The CDR3 nucleotides read TGTGCCAGCACCCAGAACTCCTATAATTCACCCCTCCACTTT. Amino acid sequence: CASTQNSYNSPLHF. Full variable domain (outside the CDR3, taken from reference TRBV11-2 and TRBJ1-6): EAGVAQSPRYKIIEKRQSVAFWCNPISGHATLYWYQQILGQGPKLLIQFQNNGVVDDSQLPKDRFSAERLKGVDSTLKIQPAKLEDSAVYLCASTQNSYNSPLHFGNGTRLTVT.

The chain combines TRBV5-6 with TRBJ2-5; 11 bases agree with TRBD1. CDR1 is SGHDT and CDR2 is YYEEEE in the germline V gene. The CDR3 length is 15 residues. Unmatched junction bases numbered 6, after V lost 4 bases and J lost 4 bases. The CDR3 loop is CASSLRTGGGETQYF. CDR3 DNA sequence: TGTGCCAGCAGCCTGCGGACAGGGGGCGGAGAGACCCAGTACTTC.

The chain employs TRBV5-1 and TRBJ2-1, with 10 nucleotides matching TRBD2. The CDR3 is 15 amino acids. Per germline, CDR1 SGHRS and CDR2 YFSETQ. Losses at the gene ends were 1 base for V and 3 bases for J; bases not matched to a gene: 1. CDR3 DNA sequence: TGCGCCAGCAGCTTGATAGCGGGGGGCTACAATGAGCAGTTCTTC. This encodes CASSLIAGGYNEQFF.

The sample holds a few counts of this clone. The genes are TRBV6-5 and TRBJ1-4, with a tentative D call TRBD1 (5 bases). The CDR3 covers 15 residues. Trimming took 6 bases from V and 5 from J, leaving 16 bases between them. Germline V gene data show CDR1 as MNHEY and CDR2 as SVGAGI. This CDR3 is CASSSFQGMNEKLFF. CDR3 sequence (DNA): TGTGCCAGCAGCTCCTTTCAGGGTATGAATGAAAAACTGTTTTTT.

This chain uses TRBV30 with TRBJ1-5; D perhaps matches TRBD1 (6 bases). Between the trimmed V and J ends, which lost 5 bases and 3 bases, there was a span of 23 bases. The CDR3 contains 17 residues. Looked up from germline, CDR1 is GTSNPN and CDR2 is SVGIG (reference sequence). Written as DNA, the CDR3 is TGTGCCTGGTCCTTCGGGGGGGGCTGGGGTTTCAATCAGCCCCAGCATTTT. It is translated as CAWSFGGGWGFNQPQHF. The full variable domain, in which reference TRBV30 and TRBJ1-5 provide the parts outside the CDR3, is SQTIHQWPATLVQPVGSPLSLECTVEGTSNPNLYWYRQAAGRGLQLLFYSVGIGQISSEVPQNLSASRPQDRQFILSSKKLLLSDSGFYLCAWSFGGGWGFNQPQHFGDGTRLSIL.

J is TRBJ1-2 and V is TRBV7-9; TRBD1 matches at 7 bases. Germline V gives CDR1 SEHNR, CDR2 FQNEAQ (reference sequence). This CDR3 contains 16 residues. J gave up 7 bases and V 1 base, and 12 bases lay outside the gene matches. The CDR3 sequence is CASSLGSGQDVRGYTF. CDR3 DNA: TGTGCCAGCAGCTTAGGGTCTGGACAGGACGTCCGTGGCTACACCTTC.

The chain employs TRBV2 and TRBJ2-3; no clear D gene. Germline CDR1 SNHLY, CDR2 FYNNEI. The CDR3 is made up of 13 amino acids. The germline V and J ends were trimmed by 8 bases and 2 bases, with 11 bases remaining between them. CDR3 nucleotides: TGTGCCAGCTCACCCCTATACACAGATACGCAGTATTTT. As protein: CASSPLYTDTQYF.

This CDR3 is CASSVGAVTNEKLFF. DNA of the CDR3: TGTGCCAGCAGCGTAGGGGCAGTTACTAATGAAAAACTGTTTTTT. The genes are TRBV9 and TRBJ1-4; D remains unclear. The length of the CDR3 is 15 residues. V dropped 0 bases and J dropped 2 bases, with 8 bases sitting between them. Germline values: CDR1 SGDLS, CDR2 YYNGEE.

V is TRBV28 and J is TRBJ2-1; the D gene is possibly TRBD2 (6 bases). Germline V gene data show CDR1 as MDHEN and CDR2 as SYDVKM. The CDR3 contains 14 residues. Trimming stripped 7 bases from V and 8 bases from J, with 18 bases between. The CDR3: CASITGGGYDEQFF. CDR3 nucleotides: TGTGCCAGCATCACTGGGGGAGGTTATGATGAGCAGTTCTTC.

To note about this clone: This sample includes further DNA sequences coding for the same CDR3. The chain has TRBV6-1 and TRBJ1-1; 7 bases line up with TRBD1. Germline V gene data show CDR1 as MNHNS and CDR2 as SASEGT. Losses at the gene ends were 1 base for V and 3 bases for J; bases not matched to a gene: 5. The CDR3 runs 15 residues. The chain's CDR3 is CASSEEGGRYTEAFF. CDR3 in DNA: TGTGCCAGCAGTGAAGAAGGGGGCCGGTACACTGAAGCTTTCTTT.

V and J are TRBV7-9 and TRBJ2-5, with 11 bases aligning to TRBD1. V was pared by 5 bases and J by 5 bases, with 7 bases of the junction left unmatched. CDR1 and CDR2 (germline): SEHNR, FQNEAQ (reference sequence). The length of the CDR3 is 15 residues. DNA for the CDR3: TGTGCCAGCAGCCAAGGACAGGGGGCGCGGGAGACCCAGTACTTC. It is translated as CASSQGQGARETQYF.

This chain connects TRBV6-1 to TRBJ1-1, with 11 nucleotides matching TRBD1. From germline, CDR1 is MNHNS and CDR2 SASEGT. The CDR3 extends over 15 amino acids. The V and J ends lost 3 bases and 5 bases, in that order; junction bases with no gene match: 5. The CDR3 region is CASSDRDRGFTEAFF. The DNA for the CDR3 is TGTGCCAGCAGTGACCGGGACAGGGGGTTTACTGAAGCTTTCTTT.

V is TRBV2 and J is TRBJ2-7, with D perhaps TRBD1 (6 bases). This CDR3 has 12 amino acids. Germline V gene data show CDR1 as SNHLY and CDR2 as FYNNEI. Deletions cut 3 bases from V and 4 bases from J, with 7 bases between. DNA for the CDR3: TGTGCCAGCAGTGACAGGGGATACGAGCAGTACTTC. Translating it yields CASSDRGYEQYF. The full variable domain, rest sourced from reference TRBV2 and TRBJ2-7, is EPEVTQTPSHQVTQMGQEVILRCVPISNHLYFYWYRQILGQKVEFLVSFYNNEISEKSEIFDDQFSVERPDGSNFTLKIRSTKLEDSAMYFCASSDRGYEQYFGPGTRLTVT.

The chain is built from TRBV10-3 and TRBJ1-5; 7 bases fit TRBD1. The CDR3 has 16 residues. CDR1 and CDR2 from the germline V gene are ENHRY and SYGVKD. Trimming took 6 bases from V and 4 from J; bases not matched to a gene: 12. CDR3 protein: CAISADGQGGNQPQHF. CDR3 DNA: TGTGCCATCAGCGCGGACGGCCAGGGGGGTAATCAGCCCCAGCATTTT.

The CDR3 bases are TGTGCCAGCAGCCTCACCGGGACACTTTATTCTAACTATGGCTACACCTTC. As protein: CASSLTGTLYSNYGYTF. This chain joins TRBV5-5 and TRBJ1-2; a possible D gene is TRBD1 (6 bases). The CDR3 spans 17 residues. Trimming removed 4 bases from V and 0 bases from J, with 19 bases in between. Germline CDR1 SGHKS, CDR2 YYEKEE (reference sequence).

The chain combines TRBV11-3 with TRBJ2-3; D gene ambiguous. The germline V and J ends were trimmed by 8 bases and 1 base, with 10 bases remaining between them. Germline V gene lookup returns CDR1 SGHNT and CDR2 YENEEA. This CDR3 comprises 13 residues. The CDR3 DNA reads as TGTGCCAGCGTGGGTCAGGGCACAGATACGCAGTATTTT. Its protein product is CASVGQGTDTQYF.

The rearrangement links TRBV5-1 to TRBJ2-3; 8 nucleotides align to TRBD1. After removal of 1 base from V and 3 bases from J, the junction contained 1 base not matched to a gene. Germline lookup yields CDR1 SGHRS and CDR2 YFSETQ. CDR3 length: 14 amino acids. The CDR3 DNA is TGCGCCAGCAGCTTGTGGACAGGGACAGATACGCAGTATTTT. It translates to CASSLWTGTDTQYF.

J is TRBJ1-1 and V is TRBV5-1; tentatively, D is TRBD1 (5 bases). This CDR3 contains 15 residues. Germline V gives CDR1 SGHRS, CDR2 YFSETQ. V lost 5 bases to trimming and J lost 3 bases, with 17 bases between them. The CDR3 sequence is CASSRNQGQDTEAFF. The CDR3 region has the DNA TGCGCCAGCAGTCGGAATCAGGGTCAGGACACTGAAGCTTTCTTT.

The gene calls are TRBV10-3 and TRBJ1-1; tentative D call: TRBD1 (6 bases). This CDR3 comprises 14 residues. V dropped 6 bases and J dropped 1 base, with 12 bases sitting between them. Germline CDR1 and CDR2: ENHRY and SYGVKD. Here the CDR3 reads CAIRDPGENTEAFF. CDR3 sequence (DNA): TGTGCCATCAGAGACCCAGGGGAGAACACTGAAGCTTTCTTT.

The chain uses TRBV19 and TRBJ2-3, with D possibly matching TRBD1 (5 bases). This CDR3 spans 14 amino acids. V was pared by 7 bases and J by 5 bases, with 16 bases between. CDR1 and CDR2 (germline): LNHDA, SQIVND (reference sequence). CDR3 amino acids: CASTFARGQDTQYF. The CDR3 region has the DNA TGTGCCAGTACCTTTGCCCGCGGACAAGATACGCAGTATTTT. Using reference TRBV19 and TRBJ2-3 for the parts outside the CDR3, the full variable domain is DGGITQSPKYLFRKEGQNVTLSCEQNLNHDAMYWYRQDPGQGLRLIYYSQIVNDFQKGDIAEGYSVSREKKESFPLTVTSAQKNPTAFYLCASTFARGQDTQYFGPGTRLTVL.